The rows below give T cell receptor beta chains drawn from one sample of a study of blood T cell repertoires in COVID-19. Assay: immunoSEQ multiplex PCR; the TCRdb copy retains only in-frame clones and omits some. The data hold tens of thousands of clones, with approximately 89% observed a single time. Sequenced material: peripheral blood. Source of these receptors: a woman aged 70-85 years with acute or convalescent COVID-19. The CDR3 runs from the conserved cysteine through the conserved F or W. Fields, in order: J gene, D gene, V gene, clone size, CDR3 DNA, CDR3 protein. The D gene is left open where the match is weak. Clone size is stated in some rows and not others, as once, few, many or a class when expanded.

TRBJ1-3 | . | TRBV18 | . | TGTGCCAGCTCACCGCAACAGGCTACCTCTGGAAACACCATATATTTT | CASSPQQATSGNTIYF
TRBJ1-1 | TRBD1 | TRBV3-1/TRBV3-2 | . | TGTGCCAGCAGCCCTGGGACAGCCAGGAACACTGAAGCTTTCTTT | CASSPGTARNTEAFF
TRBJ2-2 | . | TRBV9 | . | TGTGCCAGCAGCGTACAGGTAGACCTCACCGGGGAGCTGTTTTTT | CASSVQVDLTGELFF
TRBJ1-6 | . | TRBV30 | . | TGTGCCTGGAACCGATTCGAGCGTCATTCACCCCTCCACTTT | CAWNRFERHSPLHF
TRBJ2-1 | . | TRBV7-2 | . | TGTGCCAGCAGCTGGACAACCTACAATGAGCAGTTCTTC | CASSWTTYNEQFF
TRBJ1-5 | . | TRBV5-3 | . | TGTGCCAGAAGCTTGGCGCGGGTCAATCAGCCCCAGCATTTT | CARSLARVNQPQHF
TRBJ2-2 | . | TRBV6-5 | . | TGTGCCAGCAGTTACCTAGTCTCGAGCACCGGGGAGCTGTTTTTT | CASSYLVSSTGELFF
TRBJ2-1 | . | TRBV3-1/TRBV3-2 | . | TGTGCCAGCAGCCAAAGGGACACATACAATGAGCAGTTCTTC | CASSQRDTYNEQFF
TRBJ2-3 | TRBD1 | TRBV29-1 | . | TGCAGCGCCGCCGGCTGGACAGGGGGGGCAGATACGCAGTATTTT | CSAAGWTGGADTQYF
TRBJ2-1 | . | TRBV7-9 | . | TGTGCCAGCAGCCGATCCGGGGCAGGGAGGACAATGAGGGAGTTCTTC | CASSRSGAGRTMREFF
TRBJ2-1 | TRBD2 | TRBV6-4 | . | TGTGCCAGCAGTGAATTGTCTAGCGGGGGTGAGCAGTTCTTC | CASSELSSGGEQFF
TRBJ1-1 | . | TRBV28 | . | TGTGCCAGCGTGACGGGGGTACTTTCTGAAGCTTTCTTT | CASVTGVLSEAFF
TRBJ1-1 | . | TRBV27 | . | TGTGCCAGCAGTTTATCGTCGTTCAACACTGAAGCTTTCTTT | CASSLSSFNTEAFF
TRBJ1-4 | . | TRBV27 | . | TGTGCCAGCACCTCCTGGGGGGGTGGTGATGAAAAACTGTTTTTT | CASTSWGGGDEKLFF
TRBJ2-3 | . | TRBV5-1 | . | TGCGCCAGCAGCCCCAACGGGGGGCGACTGATCAATCCTGGCACAGATACGCAGTATTTT | CASSPNGGRLINPGTDTQYF
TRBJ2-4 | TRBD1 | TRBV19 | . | TGTGCCAGTAGTACGAACAGGGGGCGGAAGCACTTC | CASSTNRGRKHF
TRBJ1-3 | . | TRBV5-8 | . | TGTGCCAGCAGGGTTTCCCGCGGACTGCCCTCTGGAAACACCATATATTTT | CASRVSRGLPSGNTIYF
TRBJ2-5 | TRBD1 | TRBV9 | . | TGTGCCAGCAGCGTACAGGGGGACAGGGGAGGGAAAGAGACCCAGTACTTC | CASSVQGDRGGKETQYF
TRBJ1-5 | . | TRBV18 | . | TGTGCCAGCTCACCTTACCGGACGGGAAATGATCAGCCCCAGCATTTT | CASSPYRTGNDQPQHF
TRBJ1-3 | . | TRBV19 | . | TGTGCCAGTAGTCCCTTTGGCACTGGAAACACCATATATTTT | CASSPFGTGNTIYF
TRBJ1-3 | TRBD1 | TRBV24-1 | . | TGTGCCACCAGTGACCCGACAGGGGATGGAAACACCATATATTTT | CATSDPTGDGNTIYF
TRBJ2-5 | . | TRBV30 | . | TGTGCCTGGAAAGGCGGAGCCCTTAGGGAGACCCAGTACTTC | CAWKGGALRETQYF
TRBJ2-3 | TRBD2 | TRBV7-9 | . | TGTGCCAGCAGCTTAGCGGGAGGGTCGGATACGCAGTATTTT | CASSLAGGSDTQYF
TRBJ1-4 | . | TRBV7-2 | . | TGTGCCAGCAGCCCCCAGGGGACTAATGAAAAACTGTTTTTT | CASSPQGTNEKLFF
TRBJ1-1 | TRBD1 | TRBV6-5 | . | TGTGCCAGCAGTTACCCCGGGAGGGGGCGGCATGAAGCTTTCTTT | CASSYPGRGRHEAFF
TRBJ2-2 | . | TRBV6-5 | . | TGTGCCAGCAGTGACTCGGTTATGGAGACCGGGGAGCTGTTTTTT | CASSDSVMETGELFF
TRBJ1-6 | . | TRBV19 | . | TGTGCCAGTAGCCCCACAACCCAGGGGTCACCCCTCCACTTT | CASSPTTQGSPLHF
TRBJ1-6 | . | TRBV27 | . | TGTGCCAGCAGCCAAGGACTGAAAAGCTCCTATAATTCACCCCTCCACTTT | CASSQGLKSSYNSPLHF
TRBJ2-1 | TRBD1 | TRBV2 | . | TGTGCCAGCAGTCCGGACAGGGGGCGGGATGAGCAGTTCTTC | CASSPDRGRDEQFF
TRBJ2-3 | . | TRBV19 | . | TGTGCCAGCACATCAGGGGTAGACACAGATACGCAGTATTTT | CASTSGVDTDTQYF
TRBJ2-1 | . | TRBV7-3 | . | TGTGCCAGCAGCCTCGGCTCCTACAATGAGCAGTTCTTC | CASSLGSYNEQFF
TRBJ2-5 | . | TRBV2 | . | TGTGCCAGCAGTACACAAGAGACCCAGTACTTC | CASSTQETQYF
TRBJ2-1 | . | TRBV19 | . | TGTGCCAGTAGTATAGTGGGCCAAAACTGGAATGAGCAGTTCTTC | CASSIVGQNWNEQFF
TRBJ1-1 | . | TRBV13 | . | TGTGCCAGCACCCGGGACTCCTTTGAAGGAGCTTTCTTT | CASTRDSFEGAFF
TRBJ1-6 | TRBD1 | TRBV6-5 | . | TGTGCCAGCAGTACCACAGGGGGCAATTCACCCCTCCACTTT | CASSTTGGNSPLHF
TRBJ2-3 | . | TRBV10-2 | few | TGCGCCAGCAGTGAGTCCCCAGTAAGCACAGATACGCAGTATTTT | CASSESPVSTDTQYF
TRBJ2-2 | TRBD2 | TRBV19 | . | TGTGCCAGTAGTATCGCTAGCGGGTCGGGGGAGCTGTTTTTT | CASSIASGSGELFF
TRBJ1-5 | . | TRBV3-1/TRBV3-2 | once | TGTGCCAGCAGCCAAGATCGGGGTCAGCCCCAGCATTTT | CASSQDRGQPQHF
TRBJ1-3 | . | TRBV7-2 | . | TGTGCCAGCAGCTTAGGGTGGGGGGACACCATATATTTT | CASSLGWGDTIYF
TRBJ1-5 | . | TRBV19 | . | TGTGCCGCATCTGGAGCGGGCAATCAGCCCCAGCATTTT | CAASGAGNQPQHF
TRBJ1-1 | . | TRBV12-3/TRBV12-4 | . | TGTGCCAGCAGTTTAGCCAGGGGCACTGAAGCTTTCTTT | CASSLARGTEAFF
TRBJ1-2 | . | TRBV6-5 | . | TGTGCCAGCAGTTACTCGATTGTGACAACTAACTATGGCTACACCTTC | CASSYSIVTTNYGYTF
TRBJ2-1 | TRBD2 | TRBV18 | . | TGTGCCAGCTCACCACCCGGGACTAGCTACAATGAGCAGTTCTTC | CASSPPGTSYNEQFF
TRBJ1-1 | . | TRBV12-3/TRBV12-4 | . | TGTGCCAGCTCAGTTGAAGTCGACACTGAAGCTTTCTTT | CASSVEVDTEAFF
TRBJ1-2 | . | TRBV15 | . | TGTGCCACCAGCAGAGGCGTAGGACAACAAACTGGCTACACCTTC | CATSRGVGQQTGYTF
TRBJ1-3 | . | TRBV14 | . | TGTGCCAGCAGCCGTTCCCTTCTTGGAAACACCATATATTTT | CASSRSLLGNTIYF